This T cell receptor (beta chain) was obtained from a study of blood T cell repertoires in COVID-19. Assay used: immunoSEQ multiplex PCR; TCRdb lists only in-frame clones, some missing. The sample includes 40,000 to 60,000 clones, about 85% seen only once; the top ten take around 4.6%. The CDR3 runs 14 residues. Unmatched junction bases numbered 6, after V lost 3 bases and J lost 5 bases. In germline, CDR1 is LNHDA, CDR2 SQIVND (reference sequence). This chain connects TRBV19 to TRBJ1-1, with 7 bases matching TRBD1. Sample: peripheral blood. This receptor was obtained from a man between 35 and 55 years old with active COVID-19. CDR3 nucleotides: TGTGCCAGTAGTATCCCAGGGGGTTGGACTGAAGCTTTCTTT. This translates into CASSIPGGWTEAFF. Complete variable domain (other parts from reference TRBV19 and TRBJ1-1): DGGITQSPKYLFRKEGQNVTLSCEQNLNHDAMYWYRQDPGQGLRLIYYSQIVNDFQKGDIAEGYSVSREKKESFPLTVTSAQKNPTAFYLCASSIPGGWTEAFFGQGTRLTVV.